This entry features one TCR beta chain sequence. Clones were sequenced by immunoSEQ multiplex PCR, and TCRdb holds only the in-frame ones, with some missing. This table holds 150,000 or so clones, about 90% found once. The sample is drawn from a study of T cell responses to AZD1222 COVID-19 vaccine. CDR3 length: 13 residues. The germline V gene encodes CDR1 SGHAT and CDR2 FQNNGV. V lost 5 bases and J 8 bases, leaving 12 bases between the germline ends. This receptor was obtained from an adult who received the AZD1222 COVID-19 vaccine. V and J are TRBV11-2 and TRBJ1-4; no clear D gene. The sample here was peripheral blood, taken 28 days after the second AZD1222 dose. CDR3 sequence (DNA): TGTGCCAGCAGCCGAAGTAGGGAAGAAAAACTGTTTTTT. The encoded protein is CASSRSREEKLFF.